Shown below are 25 T cell receptor beta chains from a single sample sequenced in a study of T-cell reconstitution after alpha-beta-depleted transplantation in children. The library targeted TCRbeta and was prepared with unique molecular identifiers. TCRdb called the PCR reads again in MiXCR, with one record for every CDR3 protein. The table has under 850,000 distinct CDR3 sequences, 13% seen once. Sequences were derived from PBMCs, sampled before TCRalphabeta/CD19-depleted stem cell transplant. The receptors come from a girl aged 2 to 10 with congenital amegakaryocytic thrombocytopenia, due to receive a stem cell transplant.

This clonotype was recorded at least ten times. This chain uses TRBV20-1 with TRBJ2-3; the D gene is possibly TRBD1 (6 bases). Per germline, CDR1 DFQATT and CDR2 SNEGSKA (reference sequence). CDR3 length: 13 amino acids. The CDR3 sequence is CSYRDTSTDTQYF. The CDR3 DNA is TGCAGCTACCGGGACACAAGCACAGATACGCAGTATTTT.

The J gene is TRBJ2-3, the V gene TRBV12-3 or TRBV12-4; 11 bases fit TRBD2. The CDR3 is 13 residues long. V lost 9 bases to trimming and J lost 4 bases; unmatched junction nucleotides: 3. Written as DNA, the CDR3 is TGTGCCAGTCGGACTAGCGGGCCAGATACGCAGTATTTT. This gives the protein CASRTSGPDTQYF.

The chain joins TRBV12-3 or TRBV12-4 to TRBJ2-3, with 12 bases aligning to TRBD2. V lost 5 bases and J lost 4; bases outside the gene matches: 7. The CDR3 runs to 16 residues. This chain's CDR3 is CASSRTSGIVPDTQYF. As DNA, the CDR3 is TGTGCCAGCAGTCGGACTAGCGGGATAGTCCCAGATACGCAGTATTTT.

The chain combines TRBV12-3 or TRBV12-4 with TRBJ2-3; the match to TRBD2 covers 7 bases. The V and J ends lost 8 bases and 4 bases, in that order; junction bases with no gene match: 21. This CDR3 comprises 18 residues. CDR3 nucleotides: TGTGCCAGCCAAACTCTAACAATAGGGCGGGAGTTGGCAGATACGCAGTATTTT. This gives the protein CASQTLTIGRELADTQYF.

J is TRBJ1-1 and V is TRBV30; 8 nucleotides line up with TRBD1. The CDR3 sequence is 13 residues long. V lost 5 bases to trimming and J lost 2 bases; unmatched junction nucleotides: 4. The germline CDR1 and CDR2 sequences are GTSNPN and SVGIG (reference sequence). This chain's CDR3 is CAWGDRPNTEAFF. For the CDR3, the DNA is TGTGCCTGGGGGGACAGGCCCAACACTGAAGCTTTCTTT.

This clonotype occurred many times. The chain combines TRBV11-2 with TRBJ2-2, with D possibly called TRBD1 or TRBD2 (5 bases each). Germline loops: CDR1 SGHAT, CDR2 FQNNGV. V was pared by 2 bases and J by 0 bases, with 10 bases between. The CDR3 consists of 16 residues. This CDR3 reads CASSLLGDPNTGELFF. The DNA for the CDR3 is TGTGCCAGCAGCTTATTGGGGGATCCGAACACCGGGGAGCTGTTTTTT. Full variable domain (remainder filled in from reference TRBV11-2 and TRBJ2-2): EAGVAQSPRYKIIEKRQSVAFWCNPISGHATLYWYQQILGQGPKLLIQFQNNGVVDDSQLPKDRFSAERLKGVDSTLKIQPAKLEDSAVYLCASSLLGDPNTGELFFGEGSRLTVL.

This clonotype was counted ten times or more. The chain couples TRBV12-3 or TRBV12-4 to TRBJ1-2; D remains ambiguous. V lost 4 bases, J lost 6 bases, and 12 bases lay in between. There are 13 residues in the CDR3. CDR3 coding DNA: TGTGCCAGCAGTTCCCGGTGGACGGATGGCTACACCTTC. It codes for CASSSRWTDGYTF.

This clonotype was seen at least ten times. This chain uses TRBV20-1 with TRBJ2-3; TRBD2 is a possible D gene (6 bases). The CDR3 has 13 residues. Germline CDR1 reads DFQATT; CDR2 reads SNEGSKA (reference sequence). In DNA form, the CDR3 reads TGCGGATTTAGCGGCCTGTCGTCAGATACGCAGTATTTT. It yields the protein CGFSGLSSDTQYF.

This clonotype was detected ten times or more. The rearrangement uses TRBV7-2 and TRBJ2-5; no firm D call. Germline lookup yields CDR1 SGHTA and CDR2 FQGNSA. Between the trimmed V and J ends, which lost 1 base and 5 bases, there was a span of 11 bases. The CDR3 is 14 amino acids. The CDR3 nucleotides read TGTGCCAGCAGCTTAGTTTCTGTGCTGGAGACCCAGTACTTC. Translated: CASSLVSVLETQYF.

This clonotype has only a few counts. The rearrangement uses TRBV7-6 and TRBJ2-5; 7 bases are shared with TRBD1. In germline, CDR1 is SGHVS, CDR2 FNYEAQ. This CDR3 spans 15 amino acids. The V and J ends lost 1 base and 4 bases, in that order; junction bases with no gene match: 6. The CDR3 nucleotides are TGTGCCAGCAGCTTAGAGGACAGGTGGGGAGAGACCCAGTACTTC. Its translation: CASSLEDRWGETQYF.

This clonotype was seen a few times. J is TRBJ1-1 and V is TRBV2; the D is unclear. V was shortened by 9 bases and J by 2 bases, with 19 bases between the two germline ends. Germline V gene data show CDR1 as SNHLY and CDR2 as FYNNEI. The CDR3 extends over 15 amino acids. CDR3 DNA sequence: TGTGCCAGGAGGAGCGGCGGCAGAGGAAACACTGAAGCTTTCTTT. It is translated as CARRSGGRGNTEAFF.

This clonotype has ten or more counts. The rearrangement joins TRBV12-3 or TRBV12-4 to TRBJ2-1; D not resolved. Trimming shortened V by 5 bases and J by 9 bases, and 11 bases separated the two germline ends. The CDR3 runs 12 residues. The CDR3 is CASSRRVFEQFF. CDR3 nucleotides: TGTGCCAGCAGTAGACGGGTATTTGAGCAGTTCTTC.

This clonotype was picked up many times. V and J are TRBV24-1 and TRBJ2-5; D is possibly TRBD2 (5 bases). Germline values: CDR1 KGHDR, CDR2 SFDVKD. V lost 9 bases and J 3 bases, leaving 7 bases between the germline ends. The CDR3 covers 11 residues. CDR3 sequence reads: CATGGEETQYF. The DNA of the CDR3 is TGTGCCACCGGAGGAGAAGAGACCCAGTACTTC.

Comment on this clonotype: With a much larger clone just one base away, this may be a read error. The V call is TRBV29-1, the J call TRBJ2-5, with TRBD2 identical over 7 bases. Germline-derived CDR1 and CDR2 are SQVTM and ANQGSEA. This CDR3 is 12 amino acids long. The DNA of the CDR3 is TGCAGCGTTGAGAAGGGGAGGGAGACCCAGTCCTTC. Residues: CSVEKGRETQSF.

This clonotype was seen many times. The chain links TRBV20-1 to TRBJ2-1; D is perhaps TRBD2 (6 bases). V lost 0 bases, J lost 8 bases, and 11 bases lay in between. The CDR3 extends over 13 amino acids. The V gene's germline CDR1 is DFQATT and CDR2 SNEGSKA (reference sequence). The chain's CDR3 is CSAREKTSYEQFF. As DNA, the CDR3 is TGCAGTGCTAGAGAGAAAACTAGCTATGAGCAGTTCTTC.

This clonotype occurred a few times. The chain joins TRBV7-2 to TRBJ2-7; 9 bases are a match to TRBD2. Trimming removed 1 base from V and 3 bases from J; junction bases left unmatched: 7. The CDR3 covers 16 residues. Germline lookup yields CDR1 SGHTA and CDR2 FQGNSA. CDR3 in amino acids: CASSLEEWRGGYEQYF. The CDR3 bases are TGTGCCAGCAGCTTAGAAGAGTGGCGGGGGGGCTACGAGCAGTACTTC.

The V and J genes are TRBV10-3 and TRBJ2-5; D remains unclear. The CDR3 sequence is 16 residues long. Germline V lookup: CDR1 ENHRY, CDR2 SYGVKD. Deletions cut 11 bases from V and 7 bases from J, with 29 bases between. CDR3 region: CAARPGGGINDRTQYF. In DNA form, the CDR3 reads TGTGCCGCCCGGCCGGGTGGTGGGATCAATGATAGGACCCAGTACTTC.

This sequence joins TRBV7-3 and TRBJ2-5, with D perhaps TRBD2 (6 bases). Per germline, CDR1 SGHTA and CDR2 FQGTGA. The CDR3 runs to 14 residues. With 6 bases removed from V and 3 bases from J, the gap between germline ends came to 14 bases. The chain's CDR3 is CASRIGGTKETQYF. The DNA for the CDR3 is TGTGCCAGCAGGATCGGAGGGACCAAAGAGACCCAGTACTTC.

The chain carries TRBV5-1 and TRBJ1-1; D remains unclear. Per the germline V gene, CDR1 is SGHRS and CDR2 is YFSETQ. Trimming pared 3 bases from V and 6 bases from J, leaving 12 bases between. The CDR3 consists of 13 residues. The CDR3 is CASSSRANPEAFF. The DNA for the CDR3 is TGCGCCAGCAGCTCCCGGGCTAACCCTGAAGCTTTCTTT.

At least ten counts were recorded for this clonotype. V is TRBV29-1 and J is TRBJ2-1; 9 bases are shared with TRBD1. This CDR3 is built from 15 residues. Trimming took 4 bases from V and 9 from J; bases not matched to a gene: 13. Per germline, CDR1 SQVTM and CDR2 ANQGSEA. CDR3 DNA: TGCAGCGTTGTCCGGACAGGGGTTTTTACCGGTGAGCAGTTCTTC. This encodes CSVVRTGVFTGEQFF.

This clonotype was detected only a few times. The V and J genes are TRBV7-2 and TRBJ1-2, with D unresolved. V was trimmed by 5 bases and J by 5 bases, leaving 15 bases between them. Germline loops: CDR1 SGHTA, CDR2 FQGNSA. The CDR3 sequence is 14 residues long. CDR3 DNA: TGTGCCAGCAGCCCCGAGTTCGATCGTTATGGCTACACCTTC. Amino acid sequence: CASSPEFDRYGYTF.

The rearrangement uses TRBV3-1 and TRBJ1-1, with 8 positions matching TRBD1. CDR3 length: 15 amino acids. V was pared by 2 bases and J by 5 bases, with 7 bases of the junction left unmatched. The germline V gene has CDR1 LGHDT and CDR2 YNNKEL (reference sequence). CDR3 protein: CASSQTGQGRTEAFF. The CDR3 DNA is TGTGCCAGCAGCCAAACTGGACAGGGACGGACTGAAGCTTTCTTT.

Many counts were recorded for this clonotype. The V gene is TRBV20-1, the J gene TRBJ2-1; D remains ambiguous. With 2 bases removed from V and 8 bases from J, the gap between germline ends came to 7 bases. There are 11 residues in the CDR3. Germline CDR1 reads DFQATT; CDR2 reads SNEGSKA (reference sequence). CDR3 nucleotide sequence: TGCAGTGCTAGAACCCGGGATGAGCAGTTCTTC. Its translation: CSARTRDEQFF.

This clonotype was recorded at least ten times. The chain joins TRBV6-5 to TRBJ1-4, with a weak D call TRBD1 (6 bases). CDR3 length: 14 amino acids. CDR1 is MNHEY, CDR2 SVGAGI, per germline. V was shortened by 6 bases and J by 3 bases, with 11 bases between the two germline ends. CDR3: CASSFGQSNEKLFF. The DNA of the CDR3 is TGTGCCAGCAGCTTCGGACAGTCTAATGAAAAACTGTTTTTT.

This clonotype was found many times. V gene TRBV5-1 combines with J gene TRBJ2-3, with D perhaps TRBD2 (6 bases). V was trimmed by 4 bases and J by 6 bases, leaving 15 bases between them. The CDR3 is 14 amino acids. The germline gives CDR1 SGHRS, CDR2 YFSETQ. The CDR3 nucleotides are TGCGCCAGCAGCCATCGGGAGCCTGAGGATACGCAGTATTTT. Protein product: CASSHREPEDTQYF. The entire variable domain, with the rest obtained from reference TRBV5-1 and TRBJ2-3, is as follows: KAGVTQTPRYLIKTRGQQVTLSCSPISGHRSVSWYQQTPGQGLQFLFEYFSETQRNKGNFPGRFSGRQFSNSRSEMNVSTLELGDSALYLCASSHREPEDTQYFGPGTRLTVL.